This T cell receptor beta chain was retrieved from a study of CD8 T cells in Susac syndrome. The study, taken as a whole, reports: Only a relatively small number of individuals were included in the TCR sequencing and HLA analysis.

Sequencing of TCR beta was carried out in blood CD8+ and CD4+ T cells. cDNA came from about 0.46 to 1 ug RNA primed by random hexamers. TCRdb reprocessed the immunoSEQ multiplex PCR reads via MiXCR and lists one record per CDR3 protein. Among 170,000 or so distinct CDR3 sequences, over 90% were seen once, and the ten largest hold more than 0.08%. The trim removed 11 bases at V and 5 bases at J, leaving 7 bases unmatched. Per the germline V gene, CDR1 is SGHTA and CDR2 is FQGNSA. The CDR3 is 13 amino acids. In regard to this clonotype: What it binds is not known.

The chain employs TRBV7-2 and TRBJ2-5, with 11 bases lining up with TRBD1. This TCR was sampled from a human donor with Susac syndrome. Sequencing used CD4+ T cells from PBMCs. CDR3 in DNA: TGTGCCTCTGGACAGGGGGCGATGGAGACCCAGTACTTC. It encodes CASGQGAMETQYF.